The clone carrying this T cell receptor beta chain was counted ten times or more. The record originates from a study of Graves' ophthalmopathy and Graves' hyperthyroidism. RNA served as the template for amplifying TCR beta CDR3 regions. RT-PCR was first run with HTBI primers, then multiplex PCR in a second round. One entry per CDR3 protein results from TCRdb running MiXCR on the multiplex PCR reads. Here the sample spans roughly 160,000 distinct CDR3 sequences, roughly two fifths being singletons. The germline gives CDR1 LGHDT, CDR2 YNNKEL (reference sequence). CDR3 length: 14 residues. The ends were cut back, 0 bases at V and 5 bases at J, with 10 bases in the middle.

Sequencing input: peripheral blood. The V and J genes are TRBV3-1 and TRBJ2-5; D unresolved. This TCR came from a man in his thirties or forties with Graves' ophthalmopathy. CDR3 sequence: CASSQDGTRETQYF. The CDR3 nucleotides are TGTGCCAGCAGCCAAGACGGTACTCGGGAGACCCAGTACTTC.